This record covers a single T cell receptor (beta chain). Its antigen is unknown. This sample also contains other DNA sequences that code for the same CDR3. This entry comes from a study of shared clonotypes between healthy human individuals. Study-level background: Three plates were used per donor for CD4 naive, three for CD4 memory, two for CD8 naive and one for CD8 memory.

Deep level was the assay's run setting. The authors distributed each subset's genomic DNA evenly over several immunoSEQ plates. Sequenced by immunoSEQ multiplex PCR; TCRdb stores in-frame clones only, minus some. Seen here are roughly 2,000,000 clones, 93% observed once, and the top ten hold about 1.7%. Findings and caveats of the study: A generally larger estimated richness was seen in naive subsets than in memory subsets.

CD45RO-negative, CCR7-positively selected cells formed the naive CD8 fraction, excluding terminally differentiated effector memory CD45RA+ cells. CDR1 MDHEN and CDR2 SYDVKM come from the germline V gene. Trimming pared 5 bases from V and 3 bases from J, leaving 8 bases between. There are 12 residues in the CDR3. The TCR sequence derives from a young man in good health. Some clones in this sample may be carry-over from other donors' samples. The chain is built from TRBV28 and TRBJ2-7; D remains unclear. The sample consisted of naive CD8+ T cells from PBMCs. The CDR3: CASSRQSYEQYF. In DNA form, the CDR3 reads TGTGCCAGCAGTCGGCAGAGCTACGAGCAGTACTTC.